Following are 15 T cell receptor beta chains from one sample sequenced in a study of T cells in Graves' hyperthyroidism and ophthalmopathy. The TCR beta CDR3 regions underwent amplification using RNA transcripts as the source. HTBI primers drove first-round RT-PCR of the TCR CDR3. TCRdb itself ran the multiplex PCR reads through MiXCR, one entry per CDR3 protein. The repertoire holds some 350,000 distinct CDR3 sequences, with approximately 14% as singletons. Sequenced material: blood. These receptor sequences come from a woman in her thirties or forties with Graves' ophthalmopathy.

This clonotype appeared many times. CDR3 amino acids: CASCGIMNTEAFF. The CDR3 nucleotides are TGTGCCAGCTGCGGGATTATGAACACTGAAGCTTTCTTT. The rearrangement links TRBV6-1 to TRBJ1-1; the D is unclear. Between the trimmed V and J ends, which lost 8 bases and 0 bases, there was a span of 10 bases. The CDR3 runs to 13 residues. Germline loops: CDR1 MNHNS, CDR2 SASEGT.

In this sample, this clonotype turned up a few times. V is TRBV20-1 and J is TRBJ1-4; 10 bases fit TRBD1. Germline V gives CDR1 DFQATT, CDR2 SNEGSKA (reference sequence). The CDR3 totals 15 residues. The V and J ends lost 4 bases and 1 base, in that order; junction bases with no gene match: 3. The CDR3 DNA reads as TGCAGTGCTAAAGGGACAGGGGTAACTAATGAAAAACTGTTTTTT. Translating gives CSAKGTGVTNEKLFF.

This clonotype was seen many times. The CDR3 sequence is CASSQDLGSPLHF. The CDR3 coding sequence is TGTGCCAGCAGCCAAGATCTGGGGTCACCCCTCCACTTT. V gene TRBV14 combines with J gene TRBJ1-6, with unresolved D. CDR1 SGHDN and CDR2 FVKESK come from the germline V gene. CDR3 length: 13 amino acids. V was shortened by 0 bases and J by 10 bases, with 7 bases between the two germline ends.

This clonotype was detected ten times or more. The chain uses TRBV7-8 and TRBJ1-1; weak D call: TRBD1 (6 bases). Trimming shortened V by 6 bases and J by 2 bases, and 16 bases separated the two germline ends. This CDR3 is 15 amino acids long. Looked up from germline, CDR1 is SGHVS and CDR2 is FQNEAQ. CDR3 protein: CASSPARGANTEAFF. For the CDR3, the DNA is TGTGCCAGCAGTCCAGCCCGGGGGGCTAACACTGAAGCTTTCTTT.

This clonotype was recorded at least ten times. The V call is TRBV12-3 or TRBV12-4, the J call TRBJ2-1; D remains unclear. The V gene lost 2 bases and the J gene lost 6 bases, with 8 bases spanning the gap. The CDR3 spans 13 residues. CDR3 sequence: CASSLTVGNEQFF. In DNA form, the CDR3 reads TGTGCCAGCAGTTTAACGGTGGGCAATGAGCAGTTCTTC.

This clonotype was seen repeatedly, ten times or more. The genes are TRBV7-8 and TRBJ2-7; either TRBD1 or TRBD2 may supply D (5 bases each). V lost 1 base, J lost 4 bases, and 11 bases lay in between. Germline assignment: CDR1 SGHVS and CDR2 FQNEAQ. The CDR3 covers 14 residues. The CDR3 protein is CASSLGDLIYEQYF. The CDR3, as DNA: TGTGCCAGCAGCTTAGGGGACCTGATATACGAGCAGTACTTC.

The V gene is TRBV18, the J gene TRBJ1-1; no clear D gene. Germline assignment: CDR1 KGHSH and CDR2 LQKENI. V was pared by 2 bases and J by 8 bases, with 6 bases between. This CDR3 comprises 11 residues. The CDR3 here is CASSPKGEAFF. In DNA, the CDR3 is TGTGCCAGCTCACCAAAGGGAGAAGCTTTCTTT. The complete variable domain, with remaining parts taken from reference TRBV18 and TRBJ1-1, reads NAGVMQNPRHLVRRRGQEARLRCSPMKGHSHVYWYRQLPEEGLKFMVYLQKENIIDESGMPKERFSAEFPKEGPSILRIQQVVRGDSAAYFCASSPKGEAFFGQGTRLTVV.

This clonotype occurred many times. The CDR3 reads CATRGIQETQYF. In DNA, the CDR3 is TGTGCCACCCGGGGGATCCAAGAGACCCAGTACTTC. The chain recombines TRBV10-3 with TRBJ2-5, with a tentative D call TRBD2 (6 bases). Germline V gene lookup returns CDR1 ENHRY and CDR2 SYGVKD. The CDR3 is 12 amino acids. The germline V and J ends were trimmed by 10 bases and 1 base, with 10 bases remaining between them.

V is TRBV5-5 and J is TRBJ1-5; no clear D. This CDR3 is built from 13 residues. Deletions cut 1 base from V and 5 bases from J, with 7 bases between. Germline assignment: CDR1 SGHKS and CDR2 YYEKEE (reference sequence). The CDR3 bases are TGTGCCAGCAGCTTGTTAGAGTATCAGCCCCAGCATTTT. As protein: CASSLLEYQPQHF.

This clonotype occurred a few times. Here the CDR3 reads CASSYFEGHFYEQYF. CDR3 sequence (DNA): TGTGCCAGCAGTTACTTCGAGGGACATTTTTACGAGCAGTACTTC. The V and J genes are TRBV6-5 and TRBJ2-7, with D maybe TRBD1 (6 bases). From germline, CDR1 is MNHEY and CDR2 SVGAGI. This CDR3 has 15 amino acids. With 1 base removed from V and 4 bases from J, the gap between germline ends came to 14 bases.

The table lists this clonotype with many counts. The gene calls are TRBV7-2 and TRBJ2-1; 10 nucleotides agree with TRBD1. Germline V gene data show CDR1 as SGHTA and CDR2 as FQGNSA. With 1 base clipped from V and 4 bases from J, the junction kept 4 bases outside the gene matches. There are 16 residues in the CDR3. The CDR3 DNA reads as TGTGCCAGCAGCTTAGTCCCGGGACAGGGGTACAATGAGCAGTTCTTC. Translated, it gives CASSLVPGQGYNEQFF. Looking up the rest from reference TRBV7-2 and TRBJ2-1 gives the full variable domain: GAGVSQSPSNKVTEKGKDVELRCDPISGHTALYWYRQSLGQGLEFLIYFQGNSAPDKSGLPSDRFSAERTGGSVSTLTIQRTQQEDSAVYLCASSLVPGQGYNEQFFGPGTRLTVL.

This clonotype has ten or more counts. The CDR3 sequence: CAISELAGRTDTQYF. In DNA form, the CDR3 reads TGTGCCATCAGTGAGCTAGCGGGAAGGACAGATACGCAGTATTTT. The V gene is TRBV10-3, the J gene TRBJ2-3; 9 positions agree with TRBD2. Germline CDR1 and CDR2: ENHRY and SYGVKD. The V segment lost 2 bases and the J segment 3 bases; nucleotides outside the gene matches: 3. This CDR3 region has 15 residues.

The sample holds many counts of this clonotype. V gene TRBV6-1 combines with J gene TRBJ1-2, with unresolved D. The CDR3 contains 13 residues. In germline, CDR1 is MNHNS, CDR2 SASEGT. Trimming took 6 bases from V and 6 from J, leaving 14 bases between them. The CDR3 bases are TGTGCCAGCAGACCTGTCGCGGGCCATGGCTACACCTTC. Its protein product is CASRPVAGHGYTF.

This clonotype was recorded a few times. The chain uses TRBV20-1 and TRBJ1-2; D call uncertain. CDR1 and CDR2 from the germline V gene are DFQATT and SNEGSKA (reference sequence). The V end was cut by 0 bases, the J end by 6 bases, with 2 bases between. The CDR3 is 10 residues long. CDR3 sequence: CSARENGYTF. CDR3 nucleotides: TGCAGTGCTAGAGAAAATGGCTACACCTTC.

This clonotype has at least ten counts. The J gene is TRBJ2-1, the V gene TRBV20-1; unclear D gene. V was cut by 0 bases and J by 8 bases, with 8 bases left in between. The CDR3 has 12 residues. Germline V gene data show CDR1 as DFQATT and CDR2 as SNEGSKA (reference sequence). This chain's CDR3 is CSAREAFDEQFF. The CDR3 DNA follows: TGCAGTGCTAGAGAGGCCTTTGATGAGCAGTTCTTC.